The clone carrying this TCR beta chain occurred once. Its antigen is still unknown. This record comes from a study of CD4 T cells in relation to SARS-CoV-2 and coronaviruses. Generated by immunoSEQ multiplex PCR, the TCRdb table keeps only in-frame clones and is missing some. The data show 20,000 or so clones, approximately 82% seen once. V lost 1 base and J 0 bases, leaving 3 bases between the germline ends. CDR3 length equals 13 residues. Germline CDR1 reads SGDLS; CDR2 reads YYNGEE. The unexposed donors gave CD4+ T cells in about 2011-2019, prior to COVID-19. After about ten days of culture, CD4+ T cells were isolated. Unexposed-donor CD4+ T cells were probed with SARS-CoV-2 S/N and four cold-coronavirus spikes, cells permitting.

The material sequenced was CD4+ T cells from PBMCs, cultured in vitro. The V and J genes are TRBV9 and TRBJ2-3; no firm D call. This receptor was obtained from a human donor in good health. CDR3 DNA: TGTGCCAGCAGCGTAACCAGCACAGATACGCAGTATTTT. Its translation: CASSVTSTDTQYF.